Shown below are 28 T cell receptor beta chains from a single sample sequenced in a study of tumor-infiltrating lymphocytes in oesophageal squamous cell carcinoma. TCRdb re-called the PCR reads with MiXCR, one entry per CDR3 protein. The data show approximately 20,000 distinct CDR3 sequences, approximately 39% seen once. Sequencing was carried out using normal esophageal tissue next to the tumor. All receptors come from a male donor with esophageal squamous cell carcinoma.

The gene calls are TRBV10-3 and TRBJ1-1, with TRBD1 as a possible D gene (6 bases). CDR3 length: 15 residues. V shed 4 bases and J shed 5 bases, with 17 bases lying between them. The germline CDR1 and CDR2 sequences are ENHRY and SYGVKD. The CDR3 sequence: CAISGDTGYGTEAFF. The CDR3 DNA reads TGTGCCATCAGTGGGGATACAGGGTATGGGACTGAAGCTTTCTTT.

This chain joins TRBV24-1 and TRBJ2-3; 9 bases map to TRBD1. V lost 9 bases, J lost 2 bases, and 8 bases stayed unmatched. CDR3 length equals 15 residues. The germline V gene encodes CDR1 KGHDR and CDR2 SFDVKD. The DNA for the CDR3 is TGTGCCACCCGGACAGGGGAGCGCGACACAGATACGCAGTATTTT. Amino acids: CATRTGERDTDTQYF.

The V and J genes are TRBV18 and TRBJ1-2; TRBD2 aligns across 7 bases. The J call may be in error: the DNA end matches TRBJ2-7 better. Germline V gene sequence: CDR1 KGHSH, CDR2 LQKENI. The CDR3 loop spans 13 amino acids. CDR3 coding DNA: TGTGCCAGCTCACCAGGACTAGGCCACGAGCAGTACTTC. Amino acid sequence: CASSPGLGHEQYF.

This clonotype is medium-sized by share. This rearrangement joins TRBV11-2 to TRBJ2-1; 10 nucleotides agree with TRBD2. This CDR3 comprises 16 residues. V lost 0 bases, J lost 4 bases, and 3 bases stayed unmatched. CDR1 SGHAT and CDR2 FQNNGV come from the germline V gene. As DNA, the CDR3 is TGTGCCAGCAGCTTAGACCCTAGCGGGAGTTACAATGAGCAGTTCTTC. Its translation: CASSLDPSGSYNEQFF.

This sequence joins TRBV9 and TRBJ2-2, with D tentatively TRBD2 (6 bases). The V and J ends lost 3 bases and 5 bases respectively, with 17 bases between them. Germline V gene lookup returns CDR1 SGDLS and CDR2 YYNGEE. This CDR3 region has 16 residues. CDR3: CASSAEGNAGTGELFF. Written as DNA, the CDR3 is TGTGCCAGCAGCGCGGAGGGGAACGCAGGGACCGGGGAGCTGTTTTTT.

The chain recombines TRBV7-2 with TRBJ2-5, with 9 positions matching TRBD2. The DNA end is a closer match to TRBJ2-7, so the J assignment may be wrong. The CDR3 runs 15 residues. Germline assignment: CDR1 SGHTA and CDR2 FQGNSA. CDR3 region: CASSLSSGRGYEQYF. CDR3 DNA sequence: TGTGCCAGCAGCTTAAGTAGCGGGAGAGGCTACGAGCAGTACTTC.

V and J are TRBV7-3 and TRBJ2-7, with 9 bases that match TRBD1. The V and J ends lost 3 bases and 7 bases, in that order; junction bases with no gene match: 4. CDR1 and CDR2 (germline): SGHTA, FQGTGA. This CDR3 comprises 13 residues. CDR3 in DNA: TGTGCCAGCAGCTTGGACAGGGGCAATGAGCAGTACTTC. Translated, it gives CASSLDRGNEQYF.

Points on this clonotype: Since the CDR3 does not end with the conserved phenylalanine or tryptophan, this likely comes from a read error. This chain links TRBV20-1 with TRBJ2-1, with 8 bases matching TRBD2. The DNA end is more similar to TRBJ2-7, so the J call may be wrong. Germline loops: CDR1 DFQATT, CDR2 SNEGSKA (reference sequence). This CDR3 region has 16 residues. This CDR3 reads CSARDLSRGGAYEQYL. The CDR3, as DNA: TGCAGTGCTAGAGATCTTTCCCGGGGGGGAGCCTACGAGCAGTACTTG.

The rearrangement links TRBV7-8 to TRBJ2-3, with 9 bases that match TRBD1. The J call is in doubt because the DNA end fits TRBJ2-6 better. The germline V gene encodes CDR1 SGHVS and CDR2 FQNEAQ. The CDR3 is made up of 21 amino acids. The CDR3 reads CASSFRMFRDRVSSGANVLTF. The DNA for the CDR3 is TGTGCCAGCAGTTTCCGTATGTTCAGGGACAGGGTTTCCTCTGGGGCCAACGTCCTGACTTTC.

A word on this clonotype: This may arise from a read error, as a much more abundant clone is one base away. This chain links TRBV28 with TRBJ2-1, with TRBD2 matching over 8 bases. The J call may be in error: the DNA end matches TRBJ2-7 better. CDR1 and CDR2 (germline): MDHEN, SYDVKM. The CDR3 is 15 residues long. The CDR3 protein is CASSGLAGTYNEQYF. In nucleotides, the CDR3 is TGTGCCAGCAGTGGGTTAGCGGGAACCTACAATGAGCAGTACTTC.

The chain recombines TRBV7-9 with TRBJ2-7; D is perhaps TRBD1 (6 bases). Per germline, CDR1 SEHNR and CDR2 FQNEAQ (reference sequence). Trimming cost V 10 bases and J 5 bases, with 21 bases left between them. The CDR3 contains 14 residues. The CDR3 DNA follows: TGTGCCATCAAAATACAGGGCCCTGGGAACGAGCAGTACTTC. This translates into CAIKIQGPGNEQYF.

This clonotype was picked up a small number of times. The V and J genes are TRBV7-2 and TRBJ2-5; TRBD2 is a possible D gene (5 bases). Germline V gene lookup returns CDR1 SGHTA and CDR2 FQGNSA. V was cut by 6 bases and J by 5 bases, with 22 bases left in between. The CDR3 is made up of 16 amino acids. As DNA, the CDR3 is TGTGCCAGCAGTCAACCCCCGGGGTTAGGAGAGGAGACCCAGTACTTC. Translated: CASSQPPGLGEETQYF.

This clonotype is deemed medium-sized (0.01 to 0.1%). The J gene is TRBJ2-6, the V gene TRBV7-3, with TRBD1 identical over 8 bases. Unmatched junction bases numbered 7, after V lost 5 bases and J lost 4 bases. This CDR3 is built from 16 residues. Germline V lookup: CDR1 SGHTA, CDR2 FQGTGA. The CDR3: CASSPQTGAGANVLTF. Written as DNA, the CDR3 is TGTGCCAGCAGCCCTCAGACAGGGGCCGGGGCCAACGTCCTGACTTTC.

The V call is TRBV12-3 or TRBV12-4, the J call TRBJ1-1; TRBD1 agrees at 8 bases. Trimming cost V 6 bases and J 6 bases; bases outside gene matches: 9. The CDR3 length is 14 residues. CDR3 in DNA: TGTGCCAGCAGCCATACGGACAGGGAGTCTGAAGCTTTCTTT. Translating gives CASSHTDRESEAFF.

CDR3 nucleotides: TGTGCCAGCAGCTTACAACAGGGGGGCACCGGGGAGCTGTTTTTT. Translating it yields CASSLQQGGTGELFF. V gene TRBV7-3 combines with J gene TRBJ2-2; TRBD1 matches at 8 bases. The CDR3 contains 15 residues. Germline assignment: CDR1 SGHTA and CDR2 FQGTGA. Trimming at V came to 2 bases and at J to 4 bases, leaving 3 bases not matched to a gene. The complete variable domain, with remaining parts taken from reference TRBV7-3 and TRBJ2-2, reads GAGVSQTPSNKVTEKGKYVELRCDPISGHTALYWYRQSLGQGPEFLIYFQGTGAADDSGLPNDRFFAVRPEGSVSTLKIQRTERGDSAVYLCASSLQQGGTGELFFGEGSRLTVL.

The genes are TRBV12-5 and TRBJ1-1, with D possibly being TRBD1 (5 bases). V lost 5 bases and J 2 bases, leaving 9 bases between the germline ends. Germline loops: CDR1 LGHNT, CDR2 FRNRAP. The CDR3 runs 13 residues. DNA of the CDR3: TGTGCTAGTGGTCTCAGGGATAACACTGAAGCTTTCTTT. Translating gives CASGLRDNTEAFF.

The chain employs TRBV6-8 and TRBJ2-3; D call uncertain. Trimming removed 6 bases at V and 4 bases at J, with 8 bases between. This CDR3 spans 12 amino acids. Germline V gene data show CDR1 as MNHGY and CDR2 as SAAAGT. The CDR3 bases are TGTGCCAGCAGCTCCCCGTCAGATACGCAGTATTTT. This sequence encodes CASSSPSDTQYF.

As to this clonotype: The CDR3 does not close with the conserved phenylalanine or tryptophan, likely indicating a read error. The limits of the CDR3 on the DNA are not certain, so only TCRdb's listed CDR3 is given. The chain has TRBV6-1 and TRBJ2-7. 18 amino acids form the CDR3, both terminal residues included. The germline V gene encodes CDR1 MNHNS and CDR2 SASEGT. CDR3 sequence reads: CASSERSLLDNYGYTFGS.

This clonotype was picked up many times. This chain connects TRBV6-1 to TRBJ2-2; the D is unclear. In germline, CDR1 is MNHNS, CDR2 SASEGT. V lost 4 bases and J 4 bases, leaving 7 bases between the germline ends. The length of the CDR3 is 13 residues. This chain's CDR3 is CASSARSTGELFF. The DNA of the CDR3 is TGTGCCAGCAGTGCACGTAGCACCGGGGAGCTGTTTTTT.

This clonotype showed up just a few times. The gene calls are TRBV6-1 and TRBJ2-5; 9 bases are shared with TRBD1. V was pared by 6 bases and J by 5 bases, with 10 bases of the junction left unmatched. The germline CDR1 and CDR2 sequences are MNHNS and SASEGT. CDR3 length: 15 amino acids. CDR3 sequence (DNA): TGTGCCAGCAGGATGGGACAGGGTCTCCGGGAGACCCAGTACTTC. This gives the protein CASRMGQGLRETQYF.

This clonotype has a count of ten or more. The J gene is TRBJ1-5, the V gene TRBV10-3, with D possibly TRBD1 on 5 matching bases. Trimming removed 6 bases at V and 5 bases at J, with 11 bases between. CDR3 length: 13 residues. The germline V gene encodes CDR1 ENHRY and CDR2 SYGVKD. For the CDR3, the DNA is TGTGCCATCAGGGGTGGGGCTGATCAGCCCCAGCATTTT. It yields the protein CAIRGGADQPQHF.

This clonotype occurred many times. The rearrangement links TRBV5-1 to TRBJ2-2; no clear D gene. CDR1 SGHRS and CDR2 YFSETQ come from the germline V gene. V was pared by 1 base and J by 1 base, with 5 bases between. The CDR3 consists of 14 residues. The CDR3 reads CASSLLQNTGELFF. The CDR3 DNA follows: TGCGCCAGCAGCTTGCTCCAGAACACCGGGGAGCTGTTTTTT.

For this clonotype: One end of the junction is discordant with germline, which a read error may explain. The rearrangement uses TRBV7-2 and TRBJ2-6; D is possibly TRBD1 (6 bases). The CDR3 loop spans 16 amino acids. From germline, CDR1 is SGHTA and CDR2 FQGNSA. The CDR3 DNA reads as TGTGCCAGCAGCTGGGGGCCAACCTCTGGGGCCAACGTCCTGAATTTC. Its translation: CASSWGPTSGANVLNF.

By share, this clonotype counts as medium-sized. The chain has TRBV28 and TRBJ2-1; D perhaps matches TRBD2 (6 bases). The germline CDR1 and CDR2 sequences are MDHEN and SYDVKM. The ends were cut back, 4 bases at V and 8 bases at J, with 12 bases in the middle. The CDR3 runs 13 residues. The CDR3: CASSWDFRDEQFF. The CDR3 nucleotides read TGTGCCAGCAGTTGGGACTTTAGGGATGAGCAGTTCTTC.

The gene calls are TRBV7-6 and TRBJ2-5, with 10 bases aligning to TRBD1. The DNA matches TRBJ2-7 better at its end, which makes the J call doubtful. The CDR3 extends over 13 amino acids. CDR1 is SGHVS, CDR2 FNYEAQ, per germline. This chain's CDR3 is CASSRDRGYEQYF. As DNA, the CDR3 is TGTGCCAGCAGCAGGGACAGGGGATACGAGCAGTACTTC.

Turning to this clonotype: A read error may produce the germline difference seen at one junction end. The chain couples TRBV4-3 to TRBJ2-4; D possibly corresponds to TRBD1 (6 bases). The J call may be faulty, since TRBJ2-1 better matches the DNA end. CDR1 is LGHNA, CDR2 YSLEER, per germline. The CDR3 is made up of 14 amino acids. The CDR3 is CASSQTTGSNGQFF. In DNA form, the CDR3 reads TGCGCCAGCAGCCAAACAACAGGGTCTAATGGGCAGTTCTTC.

This clonotype was seen just once. At one of its ends the junction is not consistent with the germline gene, which may arise from a read error. The rearrangement joins TRBV7-3 to TRBJ2-1; 7 bases match TRBD1. The length of the CDR3 is 15 residues. Germline V CDR1 and CDR2: SGHTA, FQGTGA. The CDR3 region has the DNA TGTGCCAGCAGCCCGGACAGGACGGCCTACAATGCGCAGTTCTTC. It yields the protein CASSPDRTAYNAQFF.

Comments on this clonotype: One base away lies a much larger clone, so this may be a sequencing read error. The chain employs TRBV6-6 and TRBJ2-7; D unresolved. With the DNA end fitting TRBJ2-1 better, the J assignment may be wrong. The CDR3 runs to 13 residues. Germline lookup yields CDR1 MNHNY and CDR2 SVGAGI (reference sequence). CDR3 protein: CASSVSLAYEQFF. CDR3 nucleotides: TGTGCCAGCAGTGTCTCCCTCGCCTACGAGCAGTTCTTC.